This T cell receptor (beta chain) stems from a study of a mutant IDH1 vaccine in newly diagnosed glioma. Notes on this clone: Antigen unknown.

Germline assignment: CDR1 SGHTA and CDR2 FQGNSA. The V and J ends lost 1 base and 2 bases respectively, with 8 bases between them. CDR3 length: 14 residues. Generated by immunoSEQ multiplex PCR, the TCRdb table keeps only in-frame clones and is missing some. The sample consists of about 32,000 clones, about nine tenths of them appearing once. The time point denotes: week 47, end of study. In the vaccine, a single dose held 300 ug of the mutant IDH1 20-mer peptide, along with topical imiquimod. The sequenced sample was PBMCs, obtained from a glioma patient whose treatment included an IDH1 peptide vaccine. This TCR was sampled from a man aged 40-55 years with glioma. This chain connects TRBV7-2 to TRBJ1-2; D call uncertain. For the CDR3, the DNA is TGTGCCAGCAGCTTAGTAGCTGTAAACTATGGCTACACCTTC. Translated: CASSLVAVNYGYTF.